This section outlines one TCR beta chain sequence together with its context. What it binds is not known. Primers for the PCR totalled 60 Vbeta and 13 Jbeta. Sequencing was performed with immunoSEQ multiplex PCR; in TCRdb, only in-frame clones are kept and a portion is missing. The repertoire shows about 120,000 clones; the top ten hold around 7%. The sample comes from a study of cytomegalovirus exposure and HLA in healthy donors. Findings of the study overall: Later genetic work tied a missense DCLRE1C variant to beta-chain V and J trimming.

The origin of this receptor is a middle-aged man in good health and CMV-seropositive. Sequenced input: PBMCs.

The CDR3, as DNA: TGTGCCAGCAGCAAGGGGGCAGGGACCTATGGCTACACCTTC. It yields the protein CASSKGAGTYGYTF. The rearrangement uses TRBV9 and TRBJ1-2; TRBD1 agrees at 7 bases. After removal of 4 bases from V and 4 bases from J, the junction contained 7 bases not matched to a gene. The CDR3 length is 14 residues. Looked up from germline, CDR1 is SGDLS and CDR2 is YYNGEE. Full variable domain (missing parts from reference TRBV9 and TRBJ1-2): DSGVTQTPKHLITATGQRVTLRCSPRSGDLSVYWYQQSLDQGLQFLIQYYNGEERAKGNILERFSAQQFPDLHSELNLSSLELGDSALYFCASSKGAGTYGYTFGSGTRLTVV.